The source of this T cell receptor (beta chain) is a study of metastatic and nonmetastatic thyroid tumors (dated by TCRdb to between 2020 and 2021). With regard to the full study: Repertoires were compared across peripheral blood and tumor or nodule tissue samples from malignant and benign thyroid patients.

Results the study describes overall, beyond this receptor: In both blood and tumor samples, TCR beta diversity was reported to be significantly higher in malignant tumors than in benign nodules.

The library came from PCR. Sequencing used an Illumina HiSeq 4000. High-throughput sequencing was used to profile the TCR beta-chain CDR3 region of each patient. Regarding the original processing steps: The researchers built a classifier to tell apart papillary thyroid cancer patients with distant metastasis, based on CDR3 differences among clinicopathological groups. The Shannon index was used to assess repertoire diversity, and the Morisita-Horn index was used to assess tumor-blood repertoire similarity. TCRdb itself trimmed the public reads at Q25 with fastp, ran MiXCR and retained productive beta chains. TCRdb, rather than the study authors, made the V and J calls. The sample table lists about 28,000 clones, more than 20% of them with a count of one. The ten largest clones add up to around two fifths of the sample. On this clone: It has no known antigen specificity. Within one base of it there is no much larger clone, and no base qualities were kept.

Between the V and J ends, shortened by 4 bases and 6 bases respectively, the junction contains 12 bases. CDR1 is given as LGHNA and CDR2 as YNFKEQ, both from the germline V gene. Including cysteine and phenylalanine, the CDR3 has 13 amino acids. CDR3 DNA is the only sequence kept; it has 39 bases, read in frame from the first base. Before undergoing thyroid surgery, none of the patients had been given any kind of treatment. The study retrospectively analysed patient clinical samples collected from about 2012 to 2019 using T-cell receptor beta sequencing. The chain is encoded by TRBV4-2 joined to TRBJ1-1, with the D gene not clear enough to name. What was sequenced was blood. This TCR was sampled from a female donor with papillary thyroid cancer or a benign thyroid nodule (not recorded which). Some clones in this sample may be carry-over from other donors' samples. The CDR3 is CASSRLQDAEAFF. The bases are TGTGCCAGCAGCCGATTGCAGGACGCTGAAGCTTTCTTT.